The rows below give T cell receptor beta chains drawn from one sample of a study of shared T cell receptors in the human thymus. TCRdb's copy holds only in-frame clones and misses some; the assay was immunoSEQ multiplex PCR. The sample consists of hundreds of thousands of clones, 80% to 90% of them appearing once. In addition, the sample was reused for a study of human thymus T cells.

Sample: thymocytes. The source of these receptors is a girl under three years old with a congenital heart defect. Each CDR3 is given with its conserved first and last residue. D genes are given only for firm matches. Not all rows give a size; the values are once, few, many and, for expanded clones, a class.

V	J	D	size	CDR3	DNA
TRBV27	TRBJ1-4	-	-	CASSPRHSLNEKLFF	TGTGCCAGCAGTCCCAGACATTCCCTTAATGAAAAACTGTTTTTT
TRBV14	TRBJ2-7	TRBD1	-	CASSQDIFLGQGHYEQYF	TGTGCCAGCAGCCAAGATATATTCTTGGGACAGGGTCATTACGAGCAGTACTTC
TRBV4-1	TRBJ1-2	-	-	CASSRGDYPDGYTF	TGCGCCAGCAGCCGGGGGGACTACCCGGATGGCTACACCTTC
TRBV9	TRBJ1-4	-	-	CASSLHTGQRTEKLFF	TGTGCCAGCAGCTTACACACGGGACAACGGACCGAAAAACTGTTTTTT
TRBV6-5	TRBJ1-2	-	few	CASSYSTGYGYTF	TGTGCCAGCAGTTACTCGACAGGTTATGGCTACACCTTC
TRBV19	TRBJ1-5	-	-	CASRSDSDYSNQPQHF	TGTGCCAGTAGGAGCGACAGCGATTATAGCAATCAGCCCCAGCATTTT
TRBV5-5	TRBJ2-7	-	-	CASSLTTVPPYEQYF	TGTGCCAGCAGCTTAACGACAGTACCTCCCTACGAGCAGTACTTC
TRBV10-1	TRBJ1-2	-	-	CASSEALANYGYTF	TGCGCCAGCAGTGAGGCGCTAGCTAACTATGGCTACACCTTC
TRBV4-1	TRBJ1-3	-	-	CASSPVSGNTIYF	TGCGCCAGCAGTCCAGTCTCTGGAAACACCATATATTTT
TRBV9	TRBJ2-7	-	-	CASSVGGEPACEQYF	TGTGCCAGCAGCGTAGGCGGGGAACCCGCTTGCGAGCAGTACTTC
TRBV27	TRBJ2-7	TRBD2	-	CASSSFAPGLAATYEQYF	TGTGCCAGCAGTTCGTTTGCCCCCGGGCTAGCGGCCACCTACGAGCAGTACTTC
TRBV4-1	TRBJ1-6	-	-	CASSQETGLLAGSYNSPLHF	TGCGCCAGCAGCCAAGAGACGGGACTCCTAGCCGGGTCCTATAATTCACCCCTCCACTTT
TRBV5-1	TRBJ1-1	-	-	CASSLEGASNTEAFF	TGCGCCAGCAGCTTGGAAGGGGCTTCGAACACTGAAGCTTTCTTT
TRBV10-3	TRBJ2-7	TRBD1	-	CAISETRQGGYEQYF	TGTGCCATCAGTGAGACGAGACAGGGCGGCTACGAGCAGTACTTC
TRBV19	TRBJ1-4	-	-	CASSIRTYANEKLFF	TGTGCCAGTAGTATTCGGACTTACGCTAATGAAAAACTGTTTTTT
TRBV7-3	TRBJ2-2	TRBD1	-	CASSLFDVRQGGTGELFF	TGTGCCAGCAGCTTATTCGACGTACGACAGGGGGGCACCGGGGAGCTGTTTTTT
TRBV9	TRBJ2-1	-	-	CASSGDSPIYNEQFF	TGTGCCAGCAGCGGGGACTCGCCCATATACAATGAGCAGTTCTTC
TRBV19	TRBJ1-6	-	-	CASSPRTSDNSPLHF	TGTGCCAGTAGTCCGAGAACGTCTGATAATTCACCCCTCCACTTT
TRBV4-3	TRBJ1-2	TRBD1	-	CASSHLQGPNYGYTF	TGCGCCAGCAGCCACCTACAGGGGCCCAACTATGGCTACACCTTC
TRBV6-1	TRBJ1-2	-	-	CASGGDHYGYTF	TGTGCCAGCGGAGGGGACCACTATGGCTACACCTTC
TRBV10-2	TRBJ1-1	TRBD1	-	CASSQTGDTEAFF	TGCGCCAGCAGCCAGACAGGGGACACTGAAGCTTTCTTT
TRBV11-3	TRBJ1-2	-	once	CASSPSPAHSPSNYGYTF	TGTGCCAGCAGCCCTTCACCGGCCCACAGTCCCTCTAACTATGGCTACACCTTC
TRBV4-1	TRBJ1-2	TRBD1	-	CASSQKPGTGAEAF	TGCGCCAGCAGCCAGAAGCCTGGGACAGGGGCGGAGGCCTTC
TRBV6-5	TRBJ1-2	TRBD1	-	CASSYSSGTGIYGYTF	TGTGCCAGCAGTTACTCATCCGGGACAGGGATCTATGGCTACACCTTC
TRBV10-2	TRBJ2-7	-	-	CASRSSYEQYF	TGCGCCAGCAGGAGCTCCTACGAGCAGTACTTC
TRBV7-9	TRBJ1-2	-	-	CASSFQGWYGYTF	TGTGCCAGCAGCTTCCAGGGGTGGTATGGCTACACCTTC
TRBV6-1	TRBJ1-1	-	-	CASSEDSHERLRGAFF	TGTGCCAGCAGTGAAGATTCTCATGAGAGGTTACGGGGAGCTTTCTTT
TRBV7-8	TRBJ1-1	-	-	CASSFGRQVPTEAFF	TGTGCCAGCAGCTTCGGCCGTCAGGTCCCCACTGAAGCTTTCTTT
TRBV7-9	TRBJ1-2	-	-	CASSFRGGPPDYGYTF	TGTGCCAGCAGTTTTAGAGGAGGGCCTCCGGACTATGGCTACACCTTC
TRBV11-3	TRBJ2-1	TRBD1	-	CASSLLPGQFIDEQFF	TGTGCCAGCAGCCTACTCCCGGGACAGTTTATTGATGAGCAGTTCTTC
TRBV4-3	TRBJ2-7	TRBD2	-	CASSQEDGGSYEQYF	TGCGCCAGCAGCCAAGAGGACGGGGGGTCTTACGAGCAGTACTTC
TRBV6-5	TRBJ2-2	-	-	CASSWESAGELFF	TGTGCCAGCAGTTGGGAGTCGGCCGGGGAGCTGTTTTTT
TRBV5-5	TRBJ2-7	TRBD1	-	CASSVPGQGAHEQYF	TGTGCCAGCAGCGTACCGGGACAGGGGGCCCACGAGCAGTACTTC
TRBV19	TRBJ1-5	-	-	CASQEGFQPQHF	TGTGCCAGTCAGGAGGGTTTCCAGCCCCAGCATTTT
TRBV5-4	TRBJ1-2	-	-	CASSCVGSGYTF	TGTGCCAGCAGTTGTGTTGGTAGTGGCTACACCTTC
TRBV2	TRBJ2-7	TRBD1	-	CASNCFRDSTYEQYF	TGTGCCAGCAACTGCTTCCGGGACAGCACCTACGAGCAGTACTTC
TRBV19	TRBJ1-6	TRBD1	-	CASSHHSRQGVESPLHF	TGTGCCAGTAGTCATCACTCAAGACAGGGGGTAGAGTCACCCCTCCACTTT
TRBV28	TRBJ1-4	-	once	CASSFSEKLFF	TGTGCCAGCAGTTTTAGTGAAAAACTGTTTTTT
TRBV6-6	TRBJ2-3	-	-	CATQHKDTQYF	TGTGCCACACAACATAAAGATACGCAGTATTTT
TRBV19	TRBJ2-1	-	-	CASSPDSFSYNEQFF	TGTGCCAGTAGTCCCGACAGCTTCTCCTACAATGAGCAGTTCTTC
TRBV27	TRBJ2-1	TRBD2	once	CASSYASGPYNEQFF	TGTGCCAGCAGTTATGCTAGCGGTCCTTACAATGAGCAGTTCTTC
TRBV5-1	TRBJ1-5	-	-	CASSLRHSNQPQHF	TGCGCCAGCAGCTTGCGACATAGCAATCAGCCCCAGCATTTT
TRBV7-3	TRBJ2-3	TRBD2	-	CASSPGASGGALTDTQYF	TGTGCCAGCAGTCCAGGGGCTAGCGGGGGGGCACTCACAGATACGCAGTATTTT
TRBV5-6	TRBJ2-7	-	-	CASSLVTSSSSYEQYF	TGTGCCAGCAGCTTGGTCACTTCTTCTAGCTCCTACGAGCAGTACTTC
TRBV4-1	TRBJ1-6	-	-	CASRGTGPRPLHF	TGCGCCAGCAGGGGAACAGGGCCTAGACCCCTCCACTTT
TRBV28	TRBJ1-2	-	once	CASSFPPRYTF	TGTGCCAGCAGTTTCCCTCCTAGGTACACCTTC
TRBV7-2	TRBJ1-6	-	-	CASSLARGHSPNSPLHF	TGTGCCAGCAGCTTAGCCCGCGGACACTCCCCTAATTCACCCCTCCACTTT
TRBV7-2	TRBJ2-5	TRBD2	-	CASSQLAGGRETQYF	TGTGCCAGCAGTCAACTAGCGGGGGGGCGAGAGACCCAGTACTTC
TRBV27	TRBJ2-5	-	-	CASSFRQGRGTQYF	TGTGCCAGCAGTTTCAGGCAGGGGAGAGGGACCCAGTACTTC
TRBV7-9	TRBJ1-4	TRBD1	few	CASSLATGGWEKLFF	TGTGCCAGCAGCTTAGCAACAGGGGGCTGGGAAAAACTGTTTTTT
TRBV2	TRBJ1-5	-	-	CASILEQGSNQPQHF	TGTGCCAGCATCCTAGAACAGGGAAGCAATCAGCCCCAGCATTTT
TRBV27	TRBJ2-3	TRBD2	-	CASSLLGRLAHTDTQYF	TGTGCCAGCAGTTTACTTGGGCGACTAGCGCACACAGATACGCAGTATTTT
TRBV18	TRBJ1-1	-	-	CASSLPAPGVAEAFF	TGTGCCAGCTCTTTGCCCGCACCGGGGGTGGCTGAAGCTTTCTTT
TRBV19	TRBJ1-3	-	-	CASSMIRGSSGNTIYF	TGTGCCAGTAGTATGATAAGGGGTAGCTCTGGAAACACCATATATTTT
TRBV11-2	TRBJ2-2	-	-	CASSFYSPGELFF	TGTGCCAGCAGCTTCTACTCCCCCGGGGAGCTGTTTTTT
TRBV28	TRBJ2-6	-	-	CASSLVPPVWANVLTF	TGTGCCAGCAGTTTAGTCCCCCCGGTCTGGGCCAACGTCCTGACTTTC
TRBV19	TRBJ1-5	-	-	CASSHAKGGNYGNQPQHF	TGTGCCAGTAGTCACGCCAAGGGGGGGAACTATGGCAATCAGCCCCAGCATTTT